The 32 T cell receptor beta chains below come from one sample, sequenced in a study of CD8 T cells in ankylosing spondylitis. TCRdb ran MiXCR on the 5' RACE reads and lists one entry per CDR3 protein. The sample has 300,000 to 400,000 distinct CDR3 sequences; under 14% are singletons. Sequenced material: blood, either unsorted or a sorted T cell fraction (not recorded which). The receptors originated from a female donor with ankylosing spondylitis or in good health (not recorded which).

The chain has TRBV5-5 and TRBJ2-2; D unresolved. The length of the CDR3 is 16 residues. V was shortened by 0 bases and J by 1 base, with 10 bases between the two germline ends. Germline V gives CDR1 SGHKS, CDR2 YYEKEE (reference sequence). The CDR3 here is CASSLDPQMNTGELFF. DNA for the CDR3: TGTGCCAGCAGCTTGGATCCCCAGATGAACACCGGGGAGCTGTTTTTT.

Comment on this clonotype: One base away lies a much larger clone, so this may be a sequencing read error. This chain connects TRBV27 to TRBJ1-2; 9 bases map to TRBD1. The CDR3 has 13 amino acids. Trimming cost V 10 bases and J 2 bases; bases outside gene matches: 5. The germline CDR1 and CDR2 sequences are MNHEY and SMNVEV (reference sequence). CDR3 loop: CANEGQGNYGYTF. DNA of the CDR3: TGTGCCAACGAGGGACAGGGCAACTATGGCTACACCTTC.

Ten or more counts support this clonotype. The V gene is TRBV30, the J gene TRBJ1-1; D is undetermined. This CDR3 comprises 11 residues. V was shortened by 0 bases and J by 7 bases, with 6 bases between the two germline ends. Per germline, CDR1 GTSNPN and CDR2 SVGIG (reference sequence). The CDR3 sequence: CAWSVLVEAFF. The CDR3, as DNA: TGTGCCTGGAGTGTACTCGTTGAAGCTTTCTTT.

This clonotype was seen ten or more times. The gene calls are TRBV4-1 and TRBJ2-7, with D unclear. Trimming removed 3 bases from V and 3 bases from J, with 12 bases in between. The germline gives CDR1 MGHRA, CDR2 YSYEKL. The CDR3 has 14 amino acids. The CDR3 sequence is CASSHPTPSYEQYF. The CDR3 bases are TGCGCCAGCAGCCACCCGACGCCAAGCTACGAGCAGTACTTC.

This rearrangement joins TRBV28 to TRBJ1-1, with 7 bases that match TRBD1. The CDR3 totals 13 residues. The V gene end was trimmed by 4 bases and the J gene end by 7 bases; junction bases not matched to a gene: 6. Germline assignment: CDR1 MDHEN and CDR2 SYDVKM. The CDR3: CASSSPDRREAFF. For the CDR3, the DNA is TGTGCCAGCAGTTCCCCGGACAGGCGTGAAGCTTTCTTT. Full variable domain (remainder filled in from reference TRBV28 and TRBJ1-1): DVKVTQSSRYLVKRTGEKVFLECVQDMDHENMFWYRQDPGLGLRLIYFSYDVKMKEKGDIPEGYSVSREKKERFSLILESASTNQTSMYLCASSSPDRREAFFGQGTRLTVV.

This clonotype turned up a few times. The genes are TRBV7-9 and TRBJ2-3, with D perhaps TRBD2 (6 bases). Trimming took off 5 bases at V and 1 base at J, with 13 bases between the two ends. The CDR3 is 15 residues long. Germline V gene lookup returns CDR1 SEHNR and CDR2 FQNEAQ (reference sequence). The CDR3 coding sequence is TGTGCCAGCAGCCCAGACGGGGGAGGCACAGATACGCAGTATTTT. This sequence encodes CASSPDGGGTDTQYF.

The chain combines TRBV5-6 with TRBJ1-4; the D gene is possibly TRBD1 (6 bases). V lost 4 bases and J lost 8, with 12 bases in between. Germline CDR1 SGHDT, CDR2 YYEEEE. This CDR3 region has 13 residues. CDR3 residues: CASSQGTSEKLFF. The CDR3 DNA reads as TGTGCCAGCAGCCAAGGGACAAGCGAAAAACTGTTTTTT.

This clonotype was picked up many times. The chain carries TRBV4-1 and TRBJ1-1; D perhaps matches TRBD1 (5 bases). CDR3 length: 17 amino acids. With 4 bases removed from V and 1 base from J, the gap between germline ends came to 19 bases. Germline-derived CDR1 and CDR2 are MGHRA and YSYEKL. CDR3 sequence: CASSRQNVGHQNTEAFF. CDR3 nucleotide sequence: TGCGCCAGCAGCCGACAAAACGTAGGACACCAGAACACTGAAGCTTTCTTT.

The chain employs TRBV5-6 and TRBJ2-7; TRBD2 is a possible D gene (6 bases). Looked up from germline, CDR1 is SGHDT and CDR2 is YYEEEE. The CDR3 totals 14 residues. The ends were cut back, 3 bases at V and 4 bases at J, with 14 bases in the middle. CDR3 nucleotides: TGTGCCAGCAGCTCGGGGGACGGGCTTTACGAGCAGTACTTC. It yields the protein CASSSGDGLYEQYF.

This clonotype appeared many times. The chain is built from TRBV7-2 and TRBJ1-4; no reliable D call. With 1 base removed from V and 12 bases from J, the gap between germline ends came to 12 bases. The V gene's germline CDR1 is SGHTA and CDR2 FQGNSA. The CDR3 length is 13 residues. The CDR3 reads CASSLVSPGELFF. The CDR3 DNA sequence: TGTGCCAGCAGCTTAGTATCGCCGGGAGAACTGTTTTTT.

A note on this clonotype: It may be a read error: a sequence one base away is much more abundant. The genes are TRBV28 and TRBJ2-3, with D perhaps assigned TRBD1 or TRBD2 (6 bases each). CDR3 length: 15 residues. CDR1 and CDR2 (germline): MDHEN, SYDVKM. Trimming removed 11 bases at V and 4 bases at J, with 22 bases between. CDR3 protein: CAGMEGRTVSDTQYF. The CDR3 coding sequence is TGTGCCGGCATGGAGGGGCGGACAGTTTCAGATACGCAGTATTTT.

This clonotype was observed many times. The chain links TRBV12-3 or TRBV12-4 to TRBJ2-1, with 11 bases fitting TRBD2. The CDR3 length is 17 residues. V shed 3 bases, J shed 8 bases, and the junction held 12 bases outside the gene matches. The CDR3 sequence is CASSFSALAGVSDEQFF. The DNA of the CDR3 is TGTGCCAGCAGTTTCTCGGCACTAGCGGGAGTAAGCGATGAGCAGTTCTTC.

This clonotype was observed a handful of times. The chain has TRBV10-3 and TRBJ1-2; D remains ambiguous. This CDR3 region has 13 residues. Per germline, CDR1 ENHRY and CDR2 SYGVKD. Trimming pared 4 bases from V and 2 bases from J, leaving 8 bases between. As DNA, the CDR3 is TGTGCCATCAGTGGAGACTGGAACTATGGCTACACCTTC. Translation: CAISGDWNYGYTF.

The genes are TRBV9 and TRBJ2-7; TRBD2 matches at 9 bases. The germline gives CDR1 SGDLS, CDR2 YYNGEE. CDR3 length: 15 amino acids. Unmatched junction bases numbered 3, after V lost 0 bases and J lost 2 bases. As DNA, the CDR3 is TGTGCCAGCAGCGTAGGCCTAGCGGGAACCTACGAGCAGTACTTC. Protein product: CASSVGLAGTYEQYF. Together with reference TRBV9 and TRBJ2-7, the CDR3 gives the full variable domain: DSGVTQTPKHLITATGQRVTLRCSPRSGDLSVYWYQQSLDQGLQFLIQYYNGEERAKGNILERFSAQQFPDLHSELNLSSLELGDSALYFCASSVGLAGTYEQYFGPGTRLTVT.

Ten or more counts support this clonotype. The chain has TRBV20-1 and TRBJ1-3; D call uncertain. The CDR3 covers 13 residues. CDR1 is DFQATT and CDR2 is SNEGSKA in the germline V gene (reference sequence). Trimming left V 1 base short and J 6 bases short, with 10 bases between. CDR3 nucleotides: TGCAGTGCTAGAGTGATCCCTGCAAACACCATATATTTT. As protein: CSARVIPANTIYF.

This clonotype has a count of ten or more. V and J are TRBV20-1 and TRBJ1-5; D is unresolved. V lost 6 bases to trimming and J lost 2 bases, with 17 bases between them. Germline CDR1 DFQATT, CDR2 SNEGSKA (reference sequence). The CDR3 runs 15 residues. CDR3 in amino acids: CSAAAEGRGNQPQHF. For the CDR3, the DNA is TGCAGTGCAGCCGCAGAGGGTAGGGGCAATCAGCCCCAGCATTTT.

Details on this clonotype: Mismatch with germline at one junction end may stem from a read error. J is TRBJ2-7 and V is TRBV3-1; 7 bases align to TRBD2. Germline CDR1 and CDR2: LGHDT and YNNKEL (reference sequence). This CDR3 has 17 amino acids. The CDR3 nucleotides read TGTGCCTGCAGCCAAGATCTCAGTGGGAGGGGCTCCTACGAGCAGTACTTC. Encoded protein: CACSQDLSGRGSYEQYF.

This clonotype appeared a few times. The chain combines TRBV30 with TRBJ1-4, with 7 positions matching TRBD1. V dropped 2 bases and J dropped 8; count of bases not matched to a gene: 5. The CDR3 is made up of 13 amino acids. Germline-derived CDR1 and CDR2 are GTSNPN and SVGIG (reference sequence). This chain's CDR3 is CAWSNRGREKLFF. The CDR3 bases are TGTGCCTGGAGTAACAGGGGTCGGGAAAAACTGTTTTTT.

The table lists this clonotype with many counts. The gene calls are TRBV29-1 and TRBJ2-7; D unresolved. This CDR3 contains 13 residues. The V gene's germline CDR1 is SQVTM and CDR2 ANQGSEA. With 0 bases removed from V and 0 bases from J, the gap between germline ends came to 6 bases. The CDR3 reads CSVEDPYSYEQYF. In nucleotides, the CDR3 is TGCAGCGTTGAAGATCCCTACTCCTACGAGCAGTACTTC.

This clonotype came up many times. The rearrangement joins TRBV20-1 to TRBJ2-7; TRBD2 matches 8 bases. V was clipped by 6 bases and J by 3 bases; unmatched bases: 16. The CDR3 covers 16 residues. Per the germline V gene, CDR1 is DFQATT and CDR2 is SNEGSKA (reference sequence). In DNA form, the CDR3 reads TGCAGTGCCAGCGGGAGTAGCGGGGCCTTGGTCTACGAGCAGTACTTC. This encodes CSASGSSGALVYEQYF.

This clonotype was detected ten times or more. Written as DNA, the CDR3 is TGCGCCAGCAGCTGGGAGACCAATTCACCCCTCCACTTT. Protein: CASSWETNSPLHF. The genes are TRBV5-1 and TRBJ1-6; D is ambiguous. Trimming pared 3 bases from V and 7 bases from J, leaving 8 bases between. The CDR3 loop spans 13 amino acids. Germline V gene lookup returns CDR1 SGHRS and CDR2 YFSETQ.

This clonotype was recorded many times. The chain is built from TRBV20-1 and TRBJ1-1; D uncertain. This CDR3 contains 13 residues. Per the germline V gene, CDR1 is DFQATT and CDR2 is SNEGSKA (reference sequence). Trimming took off 5 bases at V and 4 bases at J, with 14 bases between the two ends. As DNA, the CDR3 is TGCAGTGCTTCGGATGTGCAAGGCACTGAAGCTTTCTTT. Translated: CSASDVQGTEAFF.

This clonotype showed up many times. The gene calls are TRBV20-1 and TRBJ1-5; TRBD1 is a possible D gene (6 bases). The CDR3 spans 15 residues. V lost 1 base and J lost 0, with 10 bases in between. Germline loops: CDR1 DFQATT, CDR2 SNEGSKA (reference sequence). The CDR3 loop reads CSARVGTSSNQPQHF. The CDR3 coding sequence is TGCAGTGCTAGAGTGGGGACAAGTAGCAATCAGCCCCAGCATTTT.

This clonotype occurred many times. This chain uses TRBV28 with TRBJ2-7; the D is unclear. The CDR3 runs to 14 residues. Germline lookup yields CDR1 MDHEN and CDR2 SYDVKM. Between the trimmed V and J ends, which lost 4 bases and 3 bases, there was a span of 13 bases. CDR3 nucleotides: TGTGCCAGCAGTTACCTGGAGACCCGCTACGAGCAGTACTTC. Protein: CASSYLETRYEQYF.

This clonotype came up many times. The chain couples TRBV10-3 to TRBJ2-2; D call uncertain. Germline V CDR1 and CDR2: ENHRY, SYGVKD. Trimming removed 3 bases at V and 3 bases at J, with 8 bases between. The CDR3 is made up of 14 amino acids. The CDR3 loop is CAISDGSYTGELFF. CDR3 DNA sequence: TGTGCCATCAGTGACGGCAGCTACACCGGGGAGCTGTTTTTT.

This clonotype was counted at least ten times. The chain's CDR3 is CATSDIIREAGEAYNEQFF. CDR3 DNA sequence: TGTGCCACCAGTGATATTATTAGGGAGGCAGGGGAGGCGTACAATGAGCAGTTCTTC. This rearrangement joins TRBV24-1 to TRBJ2-1; possibly TRBD1 or TRBD2 for D (6 bases each). Per the germline V gene, CDR1 is KGHDR and CDR2 is SFDVKD. The CDR3 totals 19 residues. V was trimmed by 3 bases and J by 4 bases, leaving 24 bases between them.

There are many counts of this clonotype. The chain uses TRBV20-1 and TRBJ2-3; D remains ambiguous. The CDR3 is 12 amino acids. Germline V gives CDR1 DFQATT, CDR2 SNEGSKA (reference sequence). The ends were cut back, 5 bases at V and 3 bases at J, with 9 bases in the middle. The DNA for the CDR3 is TGCAGTGCTCGTAAAGGAACAGATACGCAGTATTTT. This sequence encodes CSARKGTDTQYF.

The rearrangement links TRBV5-6 to TRBJ2-2; D ambiguous. The ends were cut back, 4 bases at V and 1 base at J, with 17 bases in the middle. The CDR3 extends over 17 amino acids. The germline gives CDR1 SGHDT, CDR2 YYEEEE. The CDR3 nucleotides read TGTGCCAGCAGCCTCTTGTCCCGACGGATGAACACCGGGGAGCTGTTTTTT. The encoded protein is CASSLLSRRMNTGELFF.

The sample holds many counts of this clonotype. This chain connects TRBV20-1 to TRBJ1-1, with D perhaps TRBD1 (5 bases). Germline loops: CDR1 DFQATT, CDR2 SNEGSKA (reference sequence). The CDR3 has 12 residues. CDR3 DNA: TGCAGGGGGGACGGAATGAACACTGAAGCTTTCTTT. Protein product: CRGDGMNTEAFF.

This clonotype was recorded at least ten times. The V call is TRBV5-1, the J call TRBJ2-3; TRBD2 agrees at 8 bases. The CDR3 has 15 amino acids. Germline V CDR1 and CDR2: SGHRS, YFSETQ. Germline trimming cut 6 bases from V and 4 bases from J; bases unmatched to any gene: 10. CDR3 sequence: CASTSLAGFSDTQYF. The CDR3 DNA is TGCGCCAGCACCTCTTTAGCGGGGTTCTCAGATACGCAGTATTTT.

This clonotype was found many times. The chain carries TRBV5-5 and TRBJ1-2; 7 bases are a match to TRBD1. After removal of 3 bases from V and 5 bases from J, the junction contained 4 bases not matched to a gene. The CDR3 totals 13 residues. Germline V CDR1 and CDR2: SGHKS, YYEKEE (reference sequence). The CDR3 is CASSSTGDYGYTF. CDR3 DNA: TGTGCCAGCAGCTCTACAGGGGATTATGGCTACACCTTC.

The sample holds many counts of this clonotype. The chain joins TRBV5-1 to TRBJ1-1; D is undetermined. V lost 4 bases and J 0 bases, leaving 16 bases between the germline ends. The CDR3 length is 16 residues. Germline lookup yields CDR1 SGHRS and CDR2 YFSETQ. This chain's CDR3 is CASSGTSGPLNTEAFF. DNA for the CDR3: TGCGCCAGCAGCGGAACCTCCGGGCCATTGAACACTGAAGCTTTCTTT. The variable domain in full, completed from reference TRBV5-1 and TRBJ1-1, reads KAGVTQTPRYLIKTRGQQVTLSCSPISGHRSVSWYQQTPGQGLQFLFEYFSETQRNKGNFPGRFSGRQFSNSRSEMNVSTLELGDSALYLCASSGTSGPLNTEAFFGQGTRLTVV.